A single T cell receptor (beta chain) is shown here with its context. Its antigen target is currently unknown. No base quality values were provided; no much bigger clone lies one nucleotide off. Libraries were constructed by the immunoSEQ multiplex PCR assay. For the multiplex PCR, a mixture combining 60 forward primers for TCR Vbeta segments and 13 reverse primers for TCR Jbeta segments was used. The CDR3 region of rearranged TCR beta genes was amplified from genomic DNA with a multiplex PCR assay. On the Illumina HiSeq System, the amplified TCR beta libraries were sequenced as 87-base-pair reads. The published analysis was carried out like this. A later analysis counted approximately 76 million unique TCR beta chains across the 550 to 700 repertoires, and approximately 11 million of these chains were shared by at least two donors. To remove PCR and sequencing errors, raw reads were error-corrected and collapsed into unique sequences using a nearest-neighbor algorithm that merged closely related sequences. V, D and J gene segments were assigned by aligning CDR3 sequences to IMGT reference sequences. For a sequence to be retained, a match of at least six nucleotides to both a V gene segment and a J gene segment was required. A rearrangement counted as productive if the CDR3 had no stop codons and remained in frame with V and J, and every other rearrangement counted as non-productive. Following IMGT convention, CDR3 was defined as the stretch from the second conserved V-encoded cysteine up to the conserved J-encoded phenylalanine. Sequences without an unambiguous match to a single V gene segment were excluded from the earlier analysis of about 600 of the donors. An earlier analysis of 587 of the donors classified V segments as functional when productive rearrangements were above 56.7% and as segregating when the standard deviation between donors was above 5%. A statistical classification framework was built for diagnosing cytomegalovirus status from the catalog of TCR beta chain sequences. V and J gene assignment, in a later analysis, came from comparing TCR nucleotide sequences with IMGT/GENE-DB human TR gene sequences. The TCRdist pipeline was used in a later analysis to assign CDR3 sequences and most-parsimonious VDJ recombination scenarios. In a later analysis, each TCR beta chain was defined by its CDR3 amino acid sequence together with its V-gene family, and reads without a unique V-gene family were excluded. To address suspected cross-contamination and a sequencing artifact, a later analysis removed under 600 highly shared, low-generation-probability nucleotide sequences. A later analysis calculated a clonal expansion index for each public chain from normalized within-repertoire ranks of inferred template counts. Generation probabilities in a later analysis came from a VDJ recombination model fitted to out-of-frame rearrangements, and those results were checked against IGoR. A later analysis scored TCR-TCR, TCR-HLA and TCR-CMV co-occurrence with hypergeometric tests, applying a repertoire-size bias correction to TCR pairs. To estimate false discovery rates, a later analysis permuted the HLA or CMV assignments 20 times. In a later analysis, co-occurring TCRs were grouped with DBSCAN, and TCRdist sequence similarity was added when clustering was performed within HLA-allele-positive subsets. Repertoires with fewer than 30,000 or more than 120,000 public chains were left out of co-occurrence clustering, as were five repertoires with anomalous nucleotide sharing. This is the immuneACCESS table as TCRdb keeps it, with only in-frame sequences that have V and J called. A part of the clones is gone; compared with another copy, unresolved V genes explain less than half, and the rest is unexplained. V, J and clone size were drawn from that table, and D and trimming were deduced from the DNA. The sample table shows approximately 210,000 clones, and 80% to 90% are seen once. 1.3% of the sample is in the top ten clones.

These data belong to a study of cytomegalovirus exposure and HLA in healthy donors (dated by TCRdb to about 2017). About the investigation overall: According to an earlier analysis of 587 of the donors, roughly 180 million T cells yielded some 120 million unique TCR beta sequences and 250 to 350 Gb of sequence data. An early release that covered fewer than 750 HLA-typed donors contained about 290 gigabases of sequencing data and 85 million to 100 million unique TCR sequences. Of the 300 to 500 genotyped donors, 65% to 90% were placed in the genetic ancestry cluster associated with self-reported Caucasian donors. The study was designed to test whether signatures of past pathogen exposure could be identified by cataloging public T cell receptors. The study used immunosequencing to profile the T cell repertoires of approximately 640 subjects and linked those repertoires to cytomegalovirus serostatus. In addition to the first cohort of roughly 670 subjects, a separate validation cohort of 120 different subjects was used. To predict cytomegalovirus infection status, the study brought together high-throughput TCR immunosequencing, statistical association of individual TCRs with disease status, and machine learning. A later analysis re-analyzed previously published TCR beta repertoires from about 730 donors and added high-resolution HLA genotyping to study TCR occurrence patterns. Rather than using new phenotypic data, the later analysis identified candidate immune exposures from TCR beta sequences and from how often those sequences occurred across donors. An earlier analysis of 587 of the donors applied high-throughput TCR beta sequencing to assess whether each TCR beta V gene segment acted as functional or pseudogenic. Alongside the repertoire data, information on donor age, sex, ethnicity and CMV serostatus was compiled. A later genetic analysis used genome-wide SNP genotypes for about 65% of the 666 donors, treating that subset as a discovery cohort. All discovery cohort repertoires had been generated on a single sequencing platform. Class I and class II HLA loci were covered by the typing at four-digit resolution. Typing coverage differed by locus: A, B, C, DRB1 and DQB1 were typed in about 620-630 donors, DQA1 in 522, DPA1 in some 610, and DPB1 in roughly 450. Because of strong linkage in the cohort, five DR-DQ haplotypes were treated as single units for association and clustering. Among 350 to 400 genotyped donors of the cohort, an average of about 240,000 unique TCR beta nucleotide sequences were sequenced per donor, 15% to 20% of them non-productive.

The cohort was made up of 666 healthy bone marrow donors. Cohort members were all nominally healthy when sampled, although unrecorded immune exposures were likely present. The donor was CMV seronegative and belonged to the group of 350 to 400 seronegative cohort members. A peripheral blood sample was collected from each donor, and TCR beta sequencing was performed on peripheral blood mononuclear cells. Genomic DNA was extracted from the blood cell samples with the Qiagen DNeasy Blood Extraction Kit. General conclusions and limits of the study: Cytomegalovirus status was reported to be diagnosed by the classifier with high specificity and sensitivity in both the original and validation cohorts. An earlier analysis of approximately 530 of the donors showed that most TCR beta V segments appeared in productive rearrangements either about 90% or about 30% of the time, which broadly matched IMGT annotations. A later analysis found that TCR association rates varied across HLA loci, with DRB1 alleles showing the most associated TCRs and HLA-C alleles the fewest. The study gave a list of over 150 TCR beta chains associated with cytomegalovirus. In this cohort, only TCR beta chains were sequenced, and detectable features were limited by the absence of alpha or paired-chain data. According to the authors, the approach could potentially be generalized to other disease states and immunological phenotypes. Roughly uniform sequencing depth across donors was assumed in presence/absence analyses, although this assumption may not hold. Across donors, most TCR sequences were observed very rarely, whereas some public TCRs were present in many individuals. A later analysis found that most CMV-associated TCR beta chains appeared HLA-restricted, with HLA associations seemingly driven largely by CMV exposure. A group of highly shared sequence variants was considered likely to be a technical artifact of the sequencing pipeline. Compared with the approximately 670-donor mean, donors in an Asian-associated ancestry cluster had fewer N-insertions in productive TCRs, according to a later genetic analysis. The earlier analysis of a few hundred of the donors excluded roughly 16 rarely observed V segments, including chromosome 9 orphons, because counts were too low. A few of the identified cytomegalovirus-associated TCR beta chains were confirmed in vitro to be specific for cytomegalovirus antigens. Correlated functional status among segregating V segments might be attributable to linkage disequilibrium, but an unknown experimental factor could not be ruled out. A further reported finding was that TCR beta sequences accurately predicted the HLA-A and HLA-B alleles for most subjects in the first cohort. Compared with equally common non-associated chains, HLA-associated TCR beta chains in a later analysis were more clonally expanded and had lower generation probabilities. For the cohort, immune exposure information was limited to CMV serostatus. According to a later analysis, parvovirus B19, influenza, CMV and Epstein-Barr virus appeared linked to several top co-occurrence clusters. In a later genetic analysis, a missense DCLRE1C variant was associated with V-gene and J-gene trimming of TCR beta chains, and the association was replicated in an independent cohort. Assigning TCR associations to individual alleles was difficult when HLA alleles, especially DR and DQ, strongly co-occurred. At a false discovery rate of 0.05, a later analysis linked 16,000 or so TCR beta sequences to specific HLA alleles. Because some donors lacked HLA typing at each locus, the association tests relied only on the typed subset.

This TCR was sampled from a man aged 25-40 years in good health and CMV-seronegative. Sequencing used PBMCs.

For the CDR3, the sequence is CASSEGRLVETQYF. The DNA sequence reads TGTGCCAGCAGTGAGGGCCGGCTCGTGGAGACCCAGTACTTC. The chain employs TRBV25-1 and TRBJ2-5; a confident D gene designation cannot be given. Reading from cysteine to phenylalanine, the CDR3 counts 14 amino acids. The retained sequence is limited to the CDR3, 42 bases, with the frame set at the first base. V gives up 3 bases and J gives up 5 bases, and the segment between their germline ends measures 13 bases. Based on the germline V gene, the CDR1 and CDR2 sequences are MGHDK and SYGVNS.